The 32 T cell receptor beta chains in this list originate from one sample, sequenced in a study of OX40 agonist ivuxolimab in advanced cancers. Libraries were constructed by the immunoSEQ multiplex PCR assay. Here the immuneACCESS table is served through TCRdb, limited to in-frame sequences with V and J called. Missing clones are a known gap in these copies; in checked studies unresolved V genes cover under half, and the rest lacks a known reason. Counted in this sample were tens of thousands of clones; roughly nine tenths of them appeared once. Around 31% of the sample lies in the top ten. The sequencing here drew on CD4+ or CD8+ T cells sorted from blood, taken in a trial of the OX40 agonist ivuxolimab. The source of these receptors is an adult with an advanced solid tumor such as melanoma, head and neck, liver or kidney cancer.

The genes are TRBV2 and TRBJ1-2; possible D gene TRBD1, 6 bases. This CDR3 is 15 amino acids long. The germline CDR1 and CDR2 sequences are SNHLY and FYNNEI. Between the trimmed V and J ends, which lost 0 bases and 3 bases, there was a span of 11 bases. The CDR3: CASSEAATGYYGYTF. For the CDR3, the DNA is TGTGCCAGCAGTGAAGCGGCGACAGGCTACTATGGCTACACCTTC.

This chain joins TRBV2 and TRBJ2-5; 9 bases are a match to TRBD2. The junction had 6 bases not matched to a gene; V was cut back by 2 bases and J by 2 bases. The CDR3 spans 16 residues. Per the germline V gene, CDR1 is SNHLY and CDR2 is FYNNEI. The CDR3 nucleotides read TGTGCCAGCAGTGAACGGGCTAGCGGGGCACAAGAGACCCAGTACTTC. Translating it yields CASSERASGAQETQYF.

The chain employs TRBV7-6 and TRBJ2-1; 13 bases are shared with TRBD2. The CDR3 is 15 amino acids. V was pared by 5 bases and J by 8 bases, with 6 bases of the junction left unmatched. Germline CDR1 and CDR2: SGHVS and FNYEAQ. The CDR3 DNA follows: TGTGCCAGCAGCCTCACTAGCGGGAGGGCCTATGAGCAGTTCTTC. It encodes CASSLTSGRAYEQFF. Looking up the rest from reference TRBV7-6 and TRBJ2-1 gives the full variable domain: GAGVSQSPRYKVTKRGQDVALRCDPISGHVSLYWYRQALGQGPEFLTYFNYEAQQDKSGLPNDRFSAERPEGSISTLTIQRTEQRDSAMYRCASSLTSGRAYEQFFGPGTRLTVL.

The V gene is TRBV27, the J gene TRBJ2-7; 9 bases are a match to TRBD2. The CDR3 is 15 amino acids. V trimming: 3 bases; J trimming: 2 bases; junction bases outside the gene matches: 5. Germline V gene sequence: CDR1 MNHEY, CDR2 SMNVEV (reference sequence). The CDR3 DNA is TGTGCCAGCAGTTTGAGCCTAGCGGGAACCTACGAGCAGTACTTC. It specifies CASSLSLAGTYEQYF.

This chain connects TRBV6-5 to TRBJ2-7, with a possible D match to TRBD2 (8 bases). V dropped 6 bases and J dropped 3 bases, with 18 bases sitting between them. CDR1 and CDR2 (germline): MNHEY, SVGAGI. The CDR3 runs to 15 residues. The chain's CDR3 is CASSPGDSGGYEQYF. DNA of the CDR3: TGTGCCAGCAGCCCCGGGGACAGCGGGGGCTACGAGCAGTACTTC.

The J gene is TRBJ2-2, the V gene TRBV19, with TRBD1 as a possible D gene (6 bases). V lost 4 bases and J lost 6, with 12 bases in between. Germline CDR1 is LNHDA and CDR2 is SQIVND (reference sequence). The CDR3 has 14 residues. The CDR3 DNA follows: TGTGCCAGTAGTACCTCAGGGGCCGCCGGGGAGCTGTTTTTT. As protein: CASSTSGAAGELFF.

This chain joins TRBV7-2 and TRBJ2-1; D call uncertain. Trimming took 1 base from V and 8 from J, leaving 24 bases between them. Germline lookup yields CDR1 SGHTA and CDR2 FQGNSA. The CDR3 is made up of 18 amino acids. The CDR3 region has the DNA TGTGCCAGCAGCTTAGTGAAAGGGATTTCAAGGGCCCGCTATGAGCAGTTCTTC. It codes for CASSLVKGISRARYEQFF.

This clone was detected once. CDR3 residues: CASSVGGPEAFF. The CDR3 nucleotides are TGTGCCAGCAGCGTAGGGGGGCCTGAAGCTTTCTTT. This rearrangement joins TRBV9 to TRBJ1-1; perhaps TRBD1 as D (6 bases). Germline-derived CDR1 and CDR2 are SGDLS and YYNGEE. Trimming pared 0 bases from V and 6 bases from J, leaving 6 bases between. The CDR3 sequence is 12 residues long.

The chain uses TRBV28 and TRBJ2-5, with 8 nucleotides matching TRBD2. Trimming cost V 2 bases and J 4 bases; bases outside gene matches: 6. CDR1 is MDHEN and CDR2 is SYDVKM in the germline V gene. CDR3 length: 15 amino acids. CDR3 sequence (DNA): TGTGCCAGCAGTTTACAGAGCGGGAGTGCAGAGACCCAGTACTTC. Residues: CASSLQSGSAETQYF.

The chain joins TRBV10-3 to TRBJ2-7; D unclear. Trimming took 0 bases from V and 6 from J, leaving 18 bases between them. The CDR3 contains 16 residues. CDR1 is ENHRY, CDR2 SYGVKD, per germline. Here the CDR3 reads CAISESRLFKIGEQYF. The CDR3 DNA sequence: TGTGCCATCAGTGAGTCAAGGCTTTTCAAGATCGGCGAGCAGTACTTC.

This chain connects TRBV28 to TRBJ1-2; a possible D gene is TRBD1 (6 bases). This CDR3 contains 13 residues. V was clipped by 8 bases and J by 7 bases, with 17 bases between them. Germline assignment: CDR1 MDHEN and CDR2 SYDVKM. The CDR3 region is CASENQGFRGYTF. The CDR3 nucleotides read TGTGCCAGCGAAAATCAGGGGTTTCGTGGCTACACCTTC.

This sequence joins TRBV11-2 and TRBJ2-3; D remains unclear. The CDR3 contains 15 residues. Germline-derived CDR1 and CDR2 are SGHAT and FQNNGV. The V and J ends lost 2 bases and 2 bases respectively, with 11 bases between them. For the CDR3, the DNA is TGTGCCAGCAGCTTAATGGAGATCCTCACAGATACGCAGTATTTT. It is translated as CASSLMEILTDTQYF.

This chain uses TRBV11-2 with TRBJ2-7, with TRBD1 matching over 9 bases. The CDR3 loop spans 17 amino acids. The V and J ends lost 3 bases and 2 bases, in that order; junction bases with no gene match: 11. The germline V gene has CDR1 SGHAT and CDR2 FQNNGV. The DNA for the CDR3 is TGTGCCAGCAGCTTGCAGGACAGGGGCGGCATTGCCTACGAGCAGTACTTC. Protein product: CASSLQDRGGIAYEQYF.

The chain uses TRBV5-5 and TRBJ2-7; D gene uncertain. Trimming pared 4 bases from V and 0 bases from J, leaving 14 bases between. The CDR3 totals 15 residues. CDR1 and CDR2 from the germline V gene are SGHKS and YYEKEE (reference sequence). CDR3 in DNA: TGTGCCAGCAGCCCTCCTCCCGTAGCCTCCTACGAGCAGTACTTC. Amino acid sequence: CASSPPPVASYEQYF.

The V and J genes are TRBV19 and TRBJ2-2, with 7 bases identical to TRBD1. J gave up 3 bases and V 8 bases, and 12 bases lay outside the gene matches. This CDR3 is 16 amino acids long. The germline V gene encodes CDR1 LNHDA and CDR2 SQIVND (reference sequence). The CDR3 DNA is TGTGCCAGTGGATTACTAACAGGGGTTTACACCGGGGAGCTGTTTTTT. Translation: CASGLLTGVYTGELFF.

The chain joins TRBV6-8 to TRBJ2-2; D call uncertain. The V end lost 11 bases, the J end lost 4 bases, and 17 bases lay between the germline ends. CDR1 MNHGY and CDR2 SAAAGT come from the germline V gene. This CDR3 contains 14 residues. CDR3 DNA sequence: TGTGCCCATATTGCCAGACAACTCACCGGGGAGCTGTTTTTT. Protein: CAHIARQLTGELFF.

In its sample, this clone was seen once. Here the CDR3 DNA reads TGTGCCAGCAGTGAAGGGGGAAGGGAGCTGTTTTTT. Translation: CASSEGGRELFF. The chain couples TRBV25-1 to TRBJ2-2, with D perhaps matching TRBD1 or TRBD2 (5 bases each). Per the germline V gene, CDR1 is MGHDK and CDR2 is SYGVNS. Between the trimmed V and J ends, which lost 2 bases and 9 bases, there was a span of 7 bases. The CDR3 runs 12 residues.

This clone was counted a single time. The chain employs TRBV13 and TRBJ2-2; possibly TRBD1 or TRBD2 for D (6 bases each). The CDR3 has 18 residues. Germline CDR1 reads PRHDT; CDR2 reads FYEKMQ (reference sequence). Trimming shortened V by 5 bases and J by 2 bases, and 21 bases separated the two germline ends. In DNA, the CDR3 is TGTGCCAGCAGCGATCCCCAGGGGCTCGGGGGTAACACCGGGGAGCTGTTTTTT. Translation gives CASSDPQGLGGNTGELFF. The full variable domain, completed using reference TRBV13 and TRBJ2-2, is AAGVIQSPRHLIKEKRETATLKCYPIPRHDTVYWYQQGPGQDPQFLISFYEKMQSDKGSIPDRFSAQQFSDYHSELNMSSLELGDSALYFCASSDPQGLGGNTGELFFGEGSRLTVL.

To note about this clone: Other nucleotide sequences in the sample specify the same CDR3. The CDR3 nucleotides read TGTGCCAGCAGCCCCCGACAAAACTACGAGCAGTACTTC. The encoded protein is CASSPRQNYEQYF. V and J are TRBV27 and TRBJ2-7; unclear D gene. V dropped 6 bases and J dropped 3 bases, with 12 bases sitting between them. The germline V gene encodes CDR1 MNHEY and CDR2 SMNVEV (reference sequence). The CDR3 loop spans 13 amino acids.

The chain has TRBV20-1 and TRBJ2-7; D unresolved. Trimming shortened V by 3 bases and J by 3 bases, and 6 bases separated the two germline ends. The CDR3 loop spans 11 amino acids. The germline V gene encodes CDR1 DFQATT and CDR2 SNEGSKA (reference sequence). CDR3 nucleotide sequence: TGCAGTGCTAGGGCAGACTACGAGCAGTACTTC. This gives the protein CSARADYEQYF.

The CDR3 is CATAQGAGEQYF. The CDR3 DNA follows: TGTGCCACCGCACAGGGGGCAGGCGAGCAGTACTTC. The chain recombines TRBV2 with TRBJ2-7; 9 bases are a match to TRBD1. This CDR3 contains 12 residues. Looked up from germline, CDR1 is SNHLY and CDR2 is FYNNEI. The J segment lost 6 bases and the V segment lost 10 bases, leaving 7 bases of the junction unmatched.

The chain employs TRBV6-6 and TRBJ1-6, with D tentatively TRBD1 (6 bases). This CDR3 comprises 15 residues. The germline V gene has CDR1 MNHNY and CDR2 SVGAGI (reference sequence). The V end was cut by 2 bases, the J end by 7 bases, with 12 bases between. CDR3 sequence reads: CASSYAGDGNSPLHF. CDR3 nucleotide sequence: TGTGCCAGCAGTTACGCAGGGGACGGGAATTCACCCCTCCACTTT.

The chain is built from TRBV15 and TRBJ1-4, with a weak D call TRBD1 (6 bases). This CDR3 is 18 amino acids long. The ends were cut back, 1 base at V and 5 bases at J, with 20 bases in the middle. CDR1 is LNHNV and CDR2 is YYDKDF in the germline V gene (reference sequence). The CDR3 sequence is CATSRGDTKGGKNEKLFF. CDR3 in DNA: TGTGCCACCAGCAGAGGGGACACCAAGGGGGGAAAAAATGAAAAACTGTTTTTT.

V usage is TRBV30 and J usage is TRBJ2-7, with D hard to call. CDR3 length: 12 amino acids. V was clipped by 2 bases and J by 3 bases, with 8 bases between them. The V gene's germline CDR1 is GTSNPN and CDR2 SVGIG (reference sequence). The CDR3: CAWSPLLYEQYF. The DNA of the CDR3 is TGTGCCTGGAGTCCATTGCTCTACGAGCAGTACTTC.

The chain couples TRBV30 to TRBJ2-4; D is perhaps TRBD1 or TRBD2 (5 bases each). Germline loops: CDR1 GTSNPN, CDR2 SVGIG (reference sequence). Between the trimmed V and J ends, which lost 0 bases and 2 bases, there was a span of 11 bases. The CDR3 is 15 amino acids. The CDR3 loop is CAWSVQEETKNIQYF. Here the CDR3 DNA reads TGTGCCTGGAGTGTACAGGAGGAGACCAAAAACATTCAGTACTTC.

The chain carries TRBV4-3 and TRBJ2-7, with D tentatively TRBD2 (5 bases). Per germline, CDR1 LGHNA and CDR2 YSLEER. V was cut by 3 bases and J by 4 bases, with 31 bases left in between. The CDR3 spans 20 residues. The chain's CDR3 is CASSQYLLGQDSGRTYEQYF. The CDR3 DNA follows: TGCGCCAGCAGCCAGTACCTTCTGGGTCAAGACTCGGGAAGAACTTACGAGCAGTACTTC.

This clone was seen only once. The rearrangement joins TRBV19 to TRBJ1-1; unclear D gene. The CDR3 totals 15 residues. Germline V gives CDR1 LNHDA, CDR2 SQIVND (reference sequence). The V end lost 5 bases, the J end lost 4 bases, and 17 bases lay between the germline ends. The CDR3 region has the DNA TGTGCCAGTAGTTTCCGGGCCTCTGGCGGCACTGAAGCTTTCTTT. Its protein is CASSFRASGGTEAFF.

The chain joins TRBV10-3 to TRBJ2-1, with 10 bases lining up with TRBD2. Germline V gives CDR1 ENHRY, CDR2 SYGVKD. The CDR3 has 14 residues. With 6 bases clipped from V and 10 bases from J, the junction kept 9 bases outside the gene matches. The CDR3 is CAIRSLSGGREQFF. The CDR3 nucleotides read TGTGCCATCAGGTCCCTTAGCGGGGGGAGGGAGCAGTTCTTC.

The J gene is TRBJ2-6, the V gene TRBV5-1, with D perhaps given as TRBD1 or TRBD2 (5 bases each). Germline CDR1 and CDR2: SGHRS and YFSETQ. Trimming stripped 4 bases from V and 0 bases from J, with 14 bases between. The CDR3 has 17 amino acids. The CDR3 region has the DNA TGCGCCAGCAGCCCGGGGACGGCGAGCTCTGGGGCCAACGTCCTGACTTTC. This sequence encodes CASSPGTASSGANVLTF.

Points on this clone: One junction end disagrees with the germline gene, perhaps due to a read error. CDR3 in amino acids: CASSLAGTSGSNF. The CDR3 nucleotides read TGCGCCAGCAGCCTAGCCGGGACTAGCGGGTCCAACTTC. The chain combines TRBV5-1 with TRBJ2-7; 12 positions match TRBD2. The CDR3 length is 13 residues. Germline values: CDR1 SGHRS, CDR2 YFSETQ.

This chain uses TRBV7-9 with TRBJ1-1; D ambiguous. This CDR3 has 15 amino acids. Trimming pared 1 base from V and 3 bases from J, leaving 12 bases between. Per the germline V gene, CDR1 is SEHNR and CDR2 is FQNEAQ (reference sequence). Here the CDR3 reads CASSLVSNGDTEAFF. CDR3 coding DNA: TGTGCCAGCAGCTTAGTCTCCAATGGGGACACTGAAGCTTTCTTT.

The V call is TRBV27, the J call TRBJ2-7; D is uncertain. Germline V gene sequence: CDR1 MNHEY, CDR2 SMNVEV (reference sequence). V was trimmed by 5 bases and J by 3 bases, leaving 8 bases between them. This CDR3 has 12 amino acids. The CDR3 DNA sequence: TGTGCCAGCAGTCCCTCTATCTACGAGCAGTACTTC. It yields the protein CASSPSIYEQYF.